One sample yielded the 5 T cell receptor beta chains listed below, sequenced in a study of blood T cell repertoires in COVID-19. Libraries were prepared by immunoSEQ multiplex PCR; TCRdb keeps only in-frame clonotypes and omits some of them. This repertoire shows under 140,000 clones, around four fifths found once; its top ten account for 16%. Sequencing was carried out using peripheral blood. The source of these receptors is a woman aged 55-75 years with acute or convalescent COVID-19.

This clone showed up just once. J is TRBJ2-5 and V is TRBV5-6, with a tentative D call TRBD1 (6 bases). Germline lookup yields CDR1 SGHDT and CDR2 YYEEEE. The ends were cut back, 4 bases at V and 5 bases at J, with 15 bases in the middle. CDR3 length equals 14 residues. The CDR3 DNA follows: TGTGCCAGCAGCCAGCGGCAGGGGCTCGAGACCCAGTACTTC. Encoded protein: CASSQRQGLETQYF.

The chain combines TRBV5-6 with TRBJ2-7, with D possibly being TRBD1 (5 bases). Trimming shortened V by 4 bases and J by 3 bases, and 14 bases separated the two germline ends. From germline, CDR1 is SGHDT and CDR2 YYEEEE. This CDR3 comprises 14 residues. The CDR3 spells CASSGRDRGYEQYF. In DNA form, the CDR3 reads TGTGCCAGCAGCGGACGAGACAGAGGCTACGAGCAGTACTTC.

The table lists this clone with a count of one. This chain's CDR3 is CASSVGLRNEKLFF. CDR3 sequence (DNA): TGTGCCAGCAGCGTAGGACTCCGTAATGAAAAACTGTTTTTT. The V gene is TRBV9, the J gene TRBJ1-4; D not certain. CDR3 size: 14 residues. CDR1 and CDR2 (germline): SGDLS, YYNGEE. V shed 0 bases and J shed 4 bases, with 7 bases lying between them.

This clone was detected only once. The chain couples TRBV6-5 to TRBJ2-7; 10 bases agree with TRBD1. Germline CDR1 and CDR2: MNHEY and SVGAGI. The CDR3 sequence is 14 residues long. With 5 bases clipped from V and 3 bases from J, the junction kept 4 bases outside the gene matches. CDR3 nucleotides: TGTGCCAGCAGTCCGGGACAGGGGTTCTACGAGCAGTACTTC. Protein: CASSPGQGFYEQYF.

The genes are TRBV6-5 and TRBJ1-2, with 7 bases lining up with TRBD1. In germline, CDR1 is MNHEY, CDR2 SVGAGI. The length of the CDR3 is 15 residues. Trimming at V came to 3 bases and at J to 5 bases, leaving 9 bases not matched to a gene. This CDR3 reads CASSYTPTGTYGYTF. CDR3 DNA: TGTGCCAGCAGTTATACCCCGACAGGGACTTATGGCTACACCTTC.